This T cell receptor beta chain comes out of a study of cytomegalovirus exposure and HLA in healthy donors. This clone was counted once. The primer mix had 60 Vbeta and 13 Jbeta primers. Data came from immunoSEQ multiplex PCR; TCRdb stores just in-frame clones and leaves some out. The sample lists around 190,000 clones; approximately 82% were seen once. Sequencing used PBMCs. This TCR was recovered from a girl aged 2-10 years in good health and CMV-seropositive.

In nucleotides, the CDR3 is TGCGCCAGCAGCGTCATTCAGGGGTCCGACTACGAGCAGTACTTC. Translation gives CASSVIQGSDYEQYF. V gene TRBV5-1 combines with J gene TRBJ2-5; perhaps TRBD1 as D (6 bases). With the DNA end fitting TRBJ2-7 better, the J assignment may be wrong. CDR3 size: 15 residues. The germline V gene has CDR1 SGHRS and CDR2 YFSETQ.